The sample holds a few counts of the clone carrying this T cell receptor (beta chain). This record belongs to a study of CD8+ T cells in alopecia areata. Treatment defined: oral pan-JAK inhibitor, 5-10 mg twice daily. Once RNA had been extracted, it was reverse transcribed into cDNA to act as the sequencing template. Only in-frame clones appear in the TCRdb table, and some are missing; sequencing was by immunoSEQ multiplex PCR. The data show 160,000 or so clones, 55% to 75% seen once. This receptor was obtained from a human donor with alopecia areata. The sequencing used CD4+ T cells sorted from blood, collected at week 4, from a patient treated with tofacitinib.

Here the CDR3 reads CSVEWDRGTDTQYF. CDR3 nucleotide sequence: TGCAGCGTTGAATGGGACAGGGGAACAGATACGCAGTATTTT. The V and J genes are TRBV29-1 and TRBJ2-3; 10 bases are a match to TRBD1. Germline V CDR1 and CDR2: SQVTM, ANQGSEA. This CDR3 contains 14 residues. The V segment lost 2 bases and the J segment 3 bases; nucleotides outside the gene matches: 2.